This T cell receptor beta chain was sequenced during a study of T cells in Graves' hyperthyroidism and ophthalmopathy. Broader study findings: The majority of expanded thyroid clonotypes above 0.001 also appeared in blood.

This clonotype has ten or more counts. Its antigen is as yet unknown. Researchers amplified the TCR beta CDR3 regions from RNA transcripts. The TCR CDR3 was amplified in a first-round RT-PCR using the HTBI primer set. A single record per CDR3 protein comes from TCRdb applying MiXCR to the multiplex PCR reads. The sample yields 350,000 to 400,000 distinct CDR3 sequences, less than 20% seen once. Patients were excluded because of uncontrolled infection, other autoimmune disease, pregnancy or lactation. This TCR was sampled from a man between 18 and 29 years old with Graves' ophthalmopathy. The sequenced sample was blood.

CDR3 sequence reads: CASSQRGAAEAFF. CDR3 sequence (DNA): TGTGCCAGCAGCCAACGGGGAGCGGCTGAAGCTTTCTTT. This chain links TRBV3-1 with TRBJ1-1; D call uncertain. The CDR3 extends over 13 amino acids. V gave up 2 bases and J gave up 6 bases, with 10 bases separating them. CDR1 and CDR2 from the germline V gene are LGHDT and YNNKEL (reference sequence). Filled out from reference TRBV3-1 and TRBJ1-1, the complete variable domain reads DTAVSQTPKYLVTQMGNDKSIKCEQNLGHDTMYWYKQDSKKFLKIMFSYNNKELIINETVPNRFSPKSPDKAHLNLHINSLELGDSAVYFCASSQRGAAEAFFGQGTRLTVV.